This T cell receptor (beta chain) was sequenced during a study of cytomegalovirus exposure and HLA in healthy donors. Use of 60 Vbeta and 13 Jbeta primers characterized the PCR. Sequencing used immunoSEQ multiplex PCR; TCRdb keeps in-frame clones, though not all of them. The sample has 150,000 to 200,000 clones; around 78% are singletons. The sequenced sample consisted of PBMCs. This TCR derives from a woman in her 50s in good health and CMV-seropositive.

CDR3 nucleotide sequence: TGTGCCAGCAGTTACCTAACTCGGACAGATGAAGCTTTCTTT. It specifies CASSYLTRTDEAFF. The chain couples TRBV6-5 to TRBJ1-1, with D possibly being TRBD1 (6 bases). Germline-derived CDR1 and CDR2 are MNHEY and SVGAGI. The CDR3 is 14 residues long. V gave up 2 bases and J gave up 7 bases, with 14 bases separating them.